This TCR beta chain was documented in a study of T cell responses to AZD1222 COVID-19 vaccine. Broader study findings: It was only after the peak T cell response that any repertoires were sampled. Once two AZD1222 doses were given, Spike-specific TCR breadth and depth went up. CD4 TCRs associated with vaccination spanned spike, dominating at 160-218 and 743-854.

The assay was immunoSEQ multiplex PCR, and TCRdb's table has in-frame clones only and misses some. Of approximately 110,000 clones in the sample, around 87% were seen once. Pooled in the analysis were second doses at about 4 or about 12 weeks. Comments on this clone: Its antigen remains unidentified.

This specimen consisted of peripheral blood, obtained 28 days after the second AZD1222 dose. The TCR sequence derives from an adult who received the AZD1222 COVID-19 vaccine.

This CDR3 reads CASSERNEQFF. In DNA, the CDR3 is TGTGCCAGCAGTGAACGGAATGAGCAGTTCTTC. This chain links TRBV2 with TRBJ2-1, with D unclear. The germline V gene encodes CDR1 SNHLY and CDR2 FYNNEI. CDR3 length equals 11 residues. With 2 bases removed from V and 7 bases from J, the gap between germline ends came to 3 bases. The complete variable domain, with remaining parts taken from reference TRBV2 and TRBJ2-1, reads EPEVTQTPSHQVTQMGQEVILRCVPISNHLYFYWYRQILGQKVEFLVSFYNNEISEKSEIFDDQFSVERPDGSNFTLKIRSTKLEDSAMYFCASSERNEQFFGPGTRLTVL.